The 15 T cell receptor beta chains listed next were all sequenced from one sample in a study of Ad26.COV2.S vaccination and SARS-CoV-2 variants. Treatment: some 20 received Ad26.COV2.S at low or high dose, single or two shots; roughly five received placebo; per-sample allocation not given. Samples came from day 63 after the first vaccine or placebo injection. Clones were sequenced by immunoSEQ multiplex PCR, and TCRdb holds only the in-frame ones, with some missing. This sample has nearly 400,000 clones, with 89% found just once. The sequencing used peripheral blood, collected in a trial of Ad26.COV2.S vaccine versus placebo. The receptors come from a person between 18 and 65 years old who received the Ad26.COV2.S COVID-19 vaccine or a placebo.

CDR3 in amino acids: CASSYSRSGTDTQYF. The CDR3 DNA reads as TGCGCCAGCAGCTATTCTCGGTCCGGCACAGATACGCAGTATTTT. The chain couples TRBV5-1 to TRBJ2-3; no clear D. The CDR3 is made up of 15 amino acids. Trimming cost V 3 bases and J 1 base, with 12 bases left between them. Germline-derived CDR1 and CDR2 are SGHRS and YFSETQ.

The rearrangement joins TRBV3-1 (or the pseudogene TRBV3-2) to TRBJ1-1; tentatively, D is TRBD1 (5 bases). The germline CDR1 and CDR2 sequences are LGHDT and YNNKEL (reference sequence). V lost 4 bases, J lost 1 base, and 10 bases lay in between. CDR3 length equals 14 residues. CDR3: CASSRTGRNTEAFF. For the CDR3, the DNA is TGTGCCAGCAGCCGCACAGGAAGGAACACTGAAGCTTTCTTT.

This clone was counted a few times. The CDR3 DNA sequence: TGCAGCTCGGGACAGGGGGCTCAAGGCTACACCTTC. Protein product: CSSGQGAQGYTF. The rearrangement uses TRBV29-1 and TRBJ1-2; 12 bases are a match to TRBD1. CDR1 SQVTM and CDR2 ANQGSEA come from the germline V gene. The V and J ends lost 8 bases and 8 bases, in that order; junction bases with no gene match: 6. The CDR3 extends over 12 amino acids.

The rearrangement links TRBV28 to TRBJ1-1, with D possibly TRBD1 on 5 matching bases. CDR1 MDHEN and CDR2 SYDVKM come from the germline V gene. Trimming left V 3 bases short and J 4 bases short, with 9 bases between. The length of the CDR3 is 13 residues. For the CDR3, the DNA is TGTGCCAGCAGTTTGGTCAGGGCCACTGAAGCTTTCTTT. It specifies CASSLVRATEAFF.

J is TRBJ2-2 and V is TRBV7-2, with D possibly TRBD2 on 6 matching bases. From germline, CDR1 is SGHTA and CDR2 FQGNSA. V was shortened by 7 bases and J by 0 bases, with 12 bases between the two germline ends. The CDR3 length is 15 residues. The CDR3 protein is CASTWLAANTGELFF. For the CDR3, the DNA is TGTGCCAGCACCTGGTTAGCGGCGAACACCGGGGAGCTGTTTTTT.

The gene calls are TRBV10-1 and TRBJ2-3, with 7 bases matching TRBD2. The CDR3 covers 13 residues. CDR1 is WNHNN, CDR2 SYGVQD, per germline (reference sequence). V lost 3 bases to trimming and J lost 6 bases; unmatched junction nucleotides: 3. The CDR3 coding sequence is TGCGCCAGCAGTGACGAACTAGCGGATACGCAGTATTTT. Translation gives CASSDELADTQYF.

V gene TRBV29-1 combines with J gene TRBJ2-3; no clear D. The CDR3 is 11 residues long. The germline V gene has CDR1 SQVTM and CDR2 ANQGSEA. Trimming removed 4 bases at V and 2 bases at J, with 4 bases between. The CDR3 spells CSVAVTDTQYF. DNA for the CDR3: TGCAGCGTTGCTGTCACAGATACGCAGTATTTT.

This clone appeared a few times. V usage is TRBV4-1 and J usage is TRBJ1-5, with D unclear. The V end lost 1 base, the J end lost 0 bases, and 1 base lay between the germline ends. The V gene's germline CDR1 is MGHRA and CDR2 YSYEKL. CDR3 size: 13 residues. CDR3 nucleotides: TGCGCCAGCAGCCAAGGTAGCAATCAGCCCCAGCATTTT. Encoded protein: CASSQGSNQPQHF.

V gene TRBV6-5 combines with J gene TRBJ1-2; 11 bases are a match to TRBD1. With 7 bases clipped from V and 7 bases from J, the junction kept 8 bases outside the gene matches. Germline loops: CDR1 MNHEY, CDR2 SVGAGI. The CDR3 length is 14 residues. This CDR3 reads CASKGQGEASGYTF. CDR3 bases: TGTGCCAGCAAGGGACAGGGGGAAGCCTCTGGCTACACCTTC.

The rearrangement uses TRBV5-5 and TRBJ2-5; D not resolved. The CDR3 has 11 amino acids. Germline CDR1 SGHKS, CDR2 YYEKEE (reference sequence). Trimming shortened V by 2 bases and J by 2 bases, and 1 base separated the two germline ends. The CDR3 coding sequence is TGTGCCAGCAGCTTTCAAGAGACCCAGTACTTC. Its translation: CASSFQETQYF.

The V call is TRBV2, the J call TRBJ1-5, with 11 bases matching TRBD1. The CDR3 extends over 15 amino acids. The V segment lost 4 bases and the J segment 7 bases; nucleotides outside the gene matches: 6. Germline values: CDR1 SNHLY, CDR2 FYNNEI. CDR3 amino acids: CASSGGQGVDQPQHF. In nucleotides, the CDR3 is TGTGCCAGCAGTGGGGGACAGGGGGTCGACCAGCCCCAGCATTTT.

The chain uses TRBV7-2 and TRBJ1-2; D is unclear. This CDR3 comprises 14 residues. Trimming stripped 5 bases from V and 4 bases from J, with 14 bases between. Germline V gene sequence: CDR1 SGHTA, CDR2 FQGNSA. CDR3 coding DNA: TGTGCCAGCAGCCGCTTGTCTGGGAGCTATGGCTACACCTTC. Translation gives CASSRLSGSYGYTF.

This chain uses TRBV5-6 with TRBJ2-5; D not certain. The length of the CDR3 is 17 residues. The V and J ends lost 0 bases and 0 bases respectively, with 15 bases between them. Germline V CDR1 and CDR2: SGHDT, YYEEEE. The CDR3 loop is CASSLVYQSPHQETQYF. For the CDR3, the DNA is TGTGCCAGCAGCTTGGTTTATCAGTCCCCCCACCAAGAGACCCAGTACTTC.

This chain links TRBV5-6 with TRBJ1-2; no firm D call. Germline CDR1 and CDR2: SGHDT and YYEEEE. The CDR3 length is 18 residues. V lost 0 bases and J 2 bases, leaving 20 bases between the germline ends. The CDR3 is CASSLGLGALTINYGYTF. The CDR3 bases are TGTGCCAGCAGCTTGGGGCTTGGAGCCCTTACCATCAACTATGGCTACACCTTC.

The chain combines TRBV12-3 or TRBV12-4 with TRBJ2-5; no definite D call. The CDR3 runs to 13 residues. The ends were cut back, 4 bases at V and 5 bases at J, with 11 bases in the middle. CDR3 sequence (DNA): TGTGCCAGCAGTTGGTGGGGTGGGGAGACCCAGTACTTC. This translates into CASSWWGGETQYF.